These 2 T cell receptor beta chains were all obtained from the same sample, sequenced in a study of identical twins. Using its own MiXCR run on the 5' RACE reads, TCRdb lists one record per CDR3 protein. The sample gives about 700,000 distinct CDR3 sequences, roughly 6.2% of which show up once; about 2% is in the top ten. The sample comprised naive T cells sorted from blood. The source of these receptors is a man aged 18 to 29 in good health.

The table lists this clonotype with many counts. The DNA of the CDR3 is TGTGCCAGCACCCTAAAGGGTAGCACAGATACGCAGTATTTT. Its protein product is CASTLKGSTDTQYF. The chain carries TRBV3-1 and TRBJ2-3; D remains ambiguous. CDR1 and CDR2 (germline): LGHDT, YNNKEL (reference sequence). This CDR3 region has 14 residues. Trimming removed 7 bases from V and 0 bases from J, with 11 bases in between.

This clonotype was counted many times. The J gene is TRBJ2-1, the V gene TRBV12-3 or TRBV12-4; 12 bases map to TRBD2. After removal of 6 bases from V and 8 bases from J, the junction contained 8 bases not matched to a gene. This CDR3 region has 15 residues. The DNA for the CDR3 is TGTGCCAGCAGACCTAGCGGGAGGGCCTTGGATGAGCAGTTCTTC. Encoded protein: CASRPSGRALDEQFF.